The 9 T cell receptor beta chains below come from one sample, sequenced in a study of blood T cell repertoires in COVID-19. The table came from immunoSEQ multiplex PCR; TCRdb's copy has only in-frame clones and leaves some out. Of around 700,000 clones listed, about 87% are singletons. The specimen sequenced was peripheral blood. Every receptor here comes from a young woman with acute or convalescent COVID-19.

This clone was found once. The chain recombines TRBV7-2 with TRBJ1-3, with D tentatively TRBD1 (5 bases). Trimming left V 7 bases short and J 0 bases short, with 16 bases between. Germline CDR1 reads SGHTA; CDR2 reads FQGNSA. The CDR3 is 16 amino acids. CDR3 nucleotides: TGTGCCAGCACCCCTCAGGGTCCCTTCTCTGGAAACACCATATATTTT. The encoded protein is CASTPQGPFSGNTIYF.

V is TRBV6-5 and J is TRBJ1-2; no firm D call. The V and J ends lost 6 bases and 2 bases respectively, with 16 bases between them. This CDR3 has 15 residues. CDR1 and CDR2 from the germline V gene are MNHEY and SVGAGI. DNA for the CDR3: TGTGCCAGCAGCCGGGAAGCGGGCTTCAACTATGGCTACACCTTC. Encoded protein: CASSREAGFNYGYTF.

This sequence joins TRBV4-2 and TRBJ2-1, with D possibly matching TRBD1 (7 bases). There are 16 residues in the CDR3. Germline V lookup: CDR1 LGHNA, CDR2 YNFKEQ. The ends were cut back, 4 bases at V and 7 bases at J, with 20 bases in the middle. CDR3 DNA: TGTGCCAGCAGCCTCAGGGGGGACCCCTTTAGGAATGAGCAGTTCTTC. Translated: CASSLRGDPFRNEQFF.

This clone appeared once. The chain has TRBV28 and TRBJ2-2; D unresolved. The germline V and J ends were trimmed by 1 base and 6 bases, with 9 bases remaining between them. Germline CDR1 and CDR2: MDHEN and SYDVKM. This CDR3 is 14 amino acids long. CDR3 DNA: TGTGCCAGCAGTTTATTTTCGCTAGCCGGGGAGCTGTTTTTT. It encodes CASSLFSLAGELFF.

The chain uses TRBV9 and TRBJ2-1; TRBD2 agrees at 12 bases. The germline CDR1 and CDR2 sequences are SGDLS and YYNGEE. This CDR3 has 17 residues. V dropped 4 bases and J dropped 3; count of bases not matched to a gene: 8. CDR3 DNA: TGTGCCAGCAGCACTAGGACTAGCGGGGCGCTCTACAATGAGCAGTTCTTC. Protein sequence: CASSTRTSGALYNEQFF.

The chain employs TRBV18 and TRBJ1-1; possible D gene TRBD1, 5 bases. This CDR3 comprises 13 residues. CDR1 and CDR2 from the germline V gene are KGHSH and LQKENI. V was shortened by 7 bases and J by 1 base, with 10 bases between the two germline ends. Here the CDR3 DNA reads TGTGCCAGCTTGTATACAGGGAACACTGAAGCTTTCTTT. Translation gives CASLYTGNTEAFF.

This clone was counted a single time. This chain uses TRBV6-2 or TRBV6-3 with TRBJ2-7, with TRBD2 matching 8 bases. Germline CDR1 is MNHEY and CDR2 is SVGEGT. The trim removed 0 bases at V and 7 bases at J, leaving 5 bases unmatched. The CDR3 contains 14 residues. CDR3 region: CASSYSRGVGEQYF. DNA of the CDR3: TGTGCCAGCAGTTACTCGCGGGGGGTGGGAGAGCAGTACTTC.

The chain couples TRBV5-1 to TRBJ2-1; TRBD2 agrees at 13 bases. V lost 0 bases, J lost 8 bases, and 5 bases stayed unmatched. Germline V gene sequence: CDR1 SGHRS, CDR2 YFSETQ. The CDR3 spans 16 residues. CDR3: CASSLEGLAGFYEQFF. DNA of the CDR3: TGCGCCAGCAGCTTGGAGGGACTAGCGGGGTTCTATGAGCAGTTCTTC.

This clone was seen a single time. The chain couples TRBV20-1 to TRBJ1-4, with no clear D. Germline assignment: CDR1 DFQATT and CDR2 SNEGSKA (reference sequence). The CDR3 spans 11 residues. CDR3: CIADGGEKLFF. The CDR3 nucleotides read TGCATTGCGGACGGAGGGGAAAAACTGTTTTTT.